What follows describes a single TCR beta chain. This clonotype was detected many times. Its cognate antigen has yet to be identified. No base qualities exist here, and no much larger clone lies one base off it. CDR1 SNHLY and CDR2 FYNNEI were looked up in the germline V gene. Reading from cysteine to phenylalanine, the CDR3 counts 19 amino acids. Just CDR3 DNA is preserved here, 57 bases in frame from base 1. A distance of 32 bases separates the germline ends of V and J, which lose 9 bases and 5 bases respectively. This sample stems from a study of T cell repertoires in cytomegalovirus infection (dated by TCRdb to the late 2010s). Regarding the research as a whole: Donor HLA type was relevant to the analysis, as public TCR beta signatures indicated carriage of CMV infection together with the matching HLA type.

Results the study describes overall, beyond this receptor: In both this cohort and an independent cohort of 352 donors, the cumulative frequency of public TCR beta family members distinguished carriers of CMV infection plus the relevant HLA type. The ex vivo response was dominated by HLA-C-restricted CMV-specific TCR beta clonotypes, and the single most frequent clonotype in two of eight donors was supplied by these HLA-C-restricted clonotypes.

TCRdb records Illumina HiSeq 1500 as the sequencer. TCRdb reprocessing: public reads trimmed at Q25 with fastp, clones called with MiXCR, in-frame beta chains kept. Duplicate CDR3 protein sequences are folded into a single record with the most common DNA and genes. Within this sample are hundreds of thousands of distinct CDR3 sequences, with roughly a quarter of them counted one time only. Less than 9.5% of the sample lies in the top ten. Sequenced sample: CD8+ T cells from PBMCs. The origin of this receptor is a human donor in good health (CMV status not recorded). Some clones in this sample may be carry-over from other donors' samples. The sequence links TRBV2 to TRBJ2-1, with a tentative D gene TRBD2 over 7 matching bases. The DNA sequence follows: TGTGCCAGAGGCCTGGCGCGGGGGCCACCGTCTTCCCTACACAATGAGCAGTTCTTC. Its translation is CARGLARGPPSSLHNEQFF.